This paragraph covers one T cell receptor (beta chain) sequence. No antigen is known for it. Profiled with immunoSEQ multiplex PCR; TCRdb holds only in-frame clones, not every one. The sample holds just over 35,000 clones, 90% to 95% seen once. This entry comes from a study of monozygotic twins with cystic fibrosis. General observations from the study: No link emerged between shared CDR3 counts and age, concordance or severity. Monozygotic CF twins shared more identical nucleotide clonotypes than unrelated patients. V usage most resembled the co-twin in 13 of 16 pairs. Low clonality (median around 0.0094) suggested a mostly naive repertoire.

The sequenced material came from blood. This clonotype was obtained from a boy aged 2 to 10 with cystic fibrosis.

The CDR3 region is CASSLGDFSSGNTIYF. The CDR3, as DNA: TGCGCCAGCAGCTTGGGGGACTTCAGCTCTGGAAACACCATATATTTT. This sequence joins TRBV5-1 and TRBJ1-3; D possibly corresponds to TRBD1 (5 bases). The CDR3 has 16 amino acids. Germline CDR1 SGHRS, CDR2 YFSETQ. The V gene lost 0 bases and the J gene lost 0 bases, with 10 bases spanning the gap.